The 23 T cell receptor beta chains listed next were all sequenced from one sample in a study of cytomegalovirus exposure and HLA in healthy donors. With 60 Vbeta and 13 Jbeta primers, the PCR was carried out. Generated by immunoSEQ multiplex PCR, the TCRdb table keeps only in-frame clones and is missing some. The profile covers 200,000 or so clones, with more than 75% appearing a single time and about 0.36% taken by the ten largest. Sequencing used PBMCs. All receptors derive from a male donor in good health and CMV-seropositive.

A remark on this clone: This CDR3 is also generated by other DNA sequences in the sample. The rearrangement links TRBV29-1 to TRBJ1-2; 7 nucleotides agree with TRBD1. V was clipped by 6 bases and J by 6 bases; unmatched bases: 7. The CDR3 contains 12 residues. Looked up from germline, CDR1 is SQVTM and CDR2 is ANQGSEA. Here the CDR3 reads CSVVQGGDGYTF. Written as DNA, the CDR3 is TGCAGCGTCGTTCAAGGGGGCGATGGCTACACCTTC.

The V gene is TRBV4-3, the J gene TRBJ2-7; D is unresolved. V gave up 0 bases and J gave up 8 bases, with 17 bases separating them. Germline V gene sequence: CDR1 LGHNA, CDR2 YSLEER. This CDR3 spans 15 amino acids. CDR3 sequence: CASSQDATGAFKQYF. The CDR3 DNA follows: TGCGCCAGCAGCCAAGACGCGACTGGAGCCTTCAAGCAGTACTTC.

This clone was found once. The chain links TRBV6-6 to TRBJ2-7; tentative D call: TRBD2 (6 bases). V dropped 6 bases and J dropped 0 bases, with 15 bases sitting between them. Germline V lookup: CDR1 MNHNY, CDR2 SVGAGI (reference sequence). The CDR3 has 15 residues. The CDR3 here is CASRPWDSISYEQYF. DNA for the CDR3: TGTGCCAGCAGACCTTGGGACTCGATCTCCTACGAGCAGTACTTC.

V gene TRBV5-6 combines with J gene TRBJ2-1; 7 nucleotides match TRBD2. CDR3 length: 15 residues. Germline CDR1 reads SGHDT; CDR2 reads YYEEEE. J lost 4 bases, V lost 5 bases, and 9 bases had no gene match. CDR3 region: CASSSTERGYNEQFF. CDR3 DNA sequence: TGTGCCAGCAGTTCCACCGAGCGGGGATACAATGAGCAGTTCTTC.

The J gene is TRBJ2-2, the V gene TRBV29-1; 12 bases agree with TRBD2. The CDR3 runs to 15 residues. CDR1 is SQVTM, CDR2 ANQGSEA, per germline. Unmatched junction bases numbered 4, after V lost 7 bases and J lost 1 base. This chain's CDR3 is CSAGLAGMNTGELFF. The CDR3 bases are TGCAGCGCAGGACTAGCGGGGATGAACACCGGGGAGCTGTTTTTT.

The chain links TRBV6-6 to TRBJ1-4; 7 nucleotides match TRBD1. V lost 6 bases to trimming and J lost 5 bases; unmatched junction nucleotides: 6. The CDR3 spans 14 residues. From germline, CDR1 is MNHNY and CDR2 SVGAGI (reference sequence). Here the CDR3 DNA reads TGTGCCAGCAGCCTGGACAGGAGGAATGAAAAACTGTTTTTT. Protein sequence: CASSLDRRNEKLFF.

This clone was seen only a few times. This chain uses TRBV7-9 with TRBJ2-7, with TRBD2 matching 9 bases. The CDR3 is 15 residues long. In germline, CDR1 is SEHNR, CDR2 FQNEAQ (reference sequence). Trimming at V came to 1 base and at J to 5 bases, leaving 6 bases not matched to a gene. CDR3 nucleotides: TGTGCCAGCAGCTTAGACTTTAGCGGGAGCCACGAGCAGTACTTC. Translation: CASSLDFSGSHEQYF.

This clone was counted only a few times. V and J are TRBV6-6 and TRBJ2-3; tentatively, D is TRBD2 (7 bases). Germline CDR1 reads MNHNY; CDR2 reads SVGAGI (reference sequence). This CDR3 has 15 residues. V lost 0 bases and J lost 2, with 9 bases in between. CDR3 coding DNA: TGTGCCAGCAGTTACTCGCGGGGGCCCACAGATACGCAGTATTTT. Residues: CASSYSRGPTDTQYF.

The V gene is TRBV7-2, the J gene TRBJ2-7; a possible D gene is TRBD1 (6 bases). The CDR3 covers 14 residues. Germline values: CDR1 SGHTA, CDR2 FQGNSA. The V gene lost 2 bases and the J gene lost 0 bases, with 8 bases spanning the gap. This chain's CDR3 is CASSLQGSSYEQYF. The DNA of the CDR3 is TGTGCCAGCAGCTTACAGGGGTCCTCCTACGAGCAGTACTTC.

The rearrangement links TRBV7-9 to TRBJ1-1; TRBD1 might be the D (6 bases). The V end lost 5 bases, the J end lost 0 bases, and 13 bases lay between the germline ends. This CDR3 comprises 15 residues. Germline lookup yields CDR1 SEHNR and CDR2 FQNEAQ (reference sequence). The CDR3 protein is CASSGRTDLNTEAFF. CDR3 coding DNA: TGTGCCAGCAGCGGGCGGACAGATCTGAACACTGAAGCTTTCTTT.

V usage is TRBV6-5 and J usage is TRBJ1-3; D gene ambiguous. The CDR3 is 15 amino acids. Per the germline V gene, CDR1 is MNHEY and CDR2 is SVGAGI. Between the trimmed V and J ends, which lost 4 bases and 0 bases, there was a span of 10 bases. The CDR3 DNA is TGTGCCAGCAGTTCCGACTCTTTCTCTGGAAACACCATATATTTT. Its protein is CASSSDSFSGNTIYF.

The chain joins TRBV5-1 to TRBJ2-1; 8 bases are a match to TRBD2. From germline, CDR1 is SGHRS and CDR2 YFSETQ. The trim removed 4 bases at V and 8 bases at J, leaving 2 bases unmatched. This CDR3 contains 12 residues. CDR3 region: CASSPGGDEQFF. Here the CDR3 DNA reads TGCGCCAGCAGCCCGGGAGGGGATGAGCAGTTCTTC.

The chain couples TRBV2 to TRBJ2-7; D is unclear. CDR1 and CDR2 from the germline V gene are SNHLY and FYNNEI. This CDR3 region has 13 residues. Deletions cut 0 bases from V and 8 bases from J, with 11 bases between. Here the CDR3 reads CASSEARLTQQYF. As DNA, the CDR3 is TGTGCCAGCAGTGAAGCGCGACTCACTCAGCAGTACTTC.

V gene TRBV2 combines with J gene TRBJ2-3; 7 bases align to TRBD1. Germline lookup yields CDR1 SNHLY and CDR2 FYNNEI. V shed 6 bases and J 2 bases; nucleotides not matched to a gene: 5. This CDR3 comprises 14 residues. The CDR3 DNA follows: TGTGCCAGCAGGGGCAGGGGGATCACAGATACGCAGTATTTT. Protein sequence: CASRGRGITDTQYF.

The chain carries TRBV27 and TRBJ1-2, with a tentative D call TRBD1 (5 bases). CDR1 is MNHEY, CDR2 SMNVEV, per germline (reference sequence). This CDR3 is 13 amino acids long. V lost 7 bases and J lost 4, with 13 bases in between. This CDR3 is CASTGGSAYGYTF. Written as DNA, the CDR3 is TGTGCCAGCACCGGGGGGTCCGCCTATGGCTACACCTTC.

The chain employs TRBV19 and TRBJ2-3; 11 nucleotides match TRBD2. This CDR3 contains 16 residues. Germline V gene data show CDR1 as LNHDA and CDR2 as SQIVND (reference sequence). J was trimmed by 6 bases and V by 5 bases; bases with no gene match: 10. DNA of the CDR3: TGTGCCAGTAGTCGAACCCTAGCGGGAGGCCGGGATACGCAGTATTTT. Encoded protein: CASSRTLAGGRDTQYF.

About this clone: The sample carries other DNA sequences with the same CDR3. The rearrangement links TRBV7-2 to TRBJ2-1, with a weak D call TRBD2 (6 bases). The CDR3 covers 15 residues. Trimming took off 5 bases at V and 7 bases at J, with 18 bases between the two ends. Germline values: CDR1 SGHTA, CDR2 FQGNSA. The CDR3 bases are TGTGCCAGCAGCCAATACGACCTAGCGAATAATGAGCAGTTCTTC. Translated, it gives CASSQYDLANNEQFF.

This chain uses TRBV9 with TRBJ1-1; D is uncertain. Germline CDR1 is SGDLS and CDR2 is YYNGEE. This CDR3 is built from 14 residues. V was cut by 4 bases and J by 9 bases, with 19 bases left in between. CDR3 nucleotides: TGTGCCAGCAGCCTTAGTCAAGAGACGGGGAAAGCTTTCTTT. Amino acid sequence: CASSLSQETGKAFF.

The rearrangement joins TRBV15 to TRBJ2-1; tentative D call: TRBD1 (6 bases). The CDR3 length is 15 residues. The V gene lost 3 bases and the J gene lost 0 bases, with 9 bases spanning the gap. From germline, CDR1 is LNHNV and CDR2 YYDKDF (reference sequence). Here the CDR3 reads CATSRDRNSYNEQFF. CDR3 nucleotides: TGTGCCACCAGCAGGGACAGAAACTCCTACAATGAGCAGTTCTTC.

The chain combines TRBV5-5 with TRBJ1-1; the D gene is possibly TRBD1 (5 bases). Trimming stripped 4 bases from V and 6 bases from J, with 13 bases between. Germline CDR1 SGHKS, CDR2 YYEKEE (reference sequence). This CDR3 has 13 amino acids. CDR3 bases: TGTGCCAGCAGCCTAGACAGTATCCCTGAAGCTTTCTTT. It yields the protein CASSLDSIPEAFF.

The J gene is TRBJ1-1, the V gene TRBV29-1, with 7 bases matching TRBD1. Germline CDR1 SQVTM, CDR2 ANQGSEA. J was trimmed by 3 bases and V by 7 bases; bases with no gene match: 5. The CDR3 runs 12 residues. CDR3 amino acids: CSAGDSYTEAFF. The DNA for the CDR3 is TGCAGCGCTGGGGACAGCTACACTGAAGCTTTCTTT.

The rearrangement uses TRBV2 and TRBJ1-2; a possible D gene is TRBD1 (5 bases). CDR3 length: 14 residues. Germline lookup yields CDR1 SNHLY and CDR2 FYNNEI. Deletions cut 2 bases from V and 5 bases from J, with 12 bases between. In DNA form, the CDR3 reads TGTGCCAGCAGTGAACAGGGCCCTAGGTATGGCTACACCTTC. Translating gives CASSEQGPRYGYTF.

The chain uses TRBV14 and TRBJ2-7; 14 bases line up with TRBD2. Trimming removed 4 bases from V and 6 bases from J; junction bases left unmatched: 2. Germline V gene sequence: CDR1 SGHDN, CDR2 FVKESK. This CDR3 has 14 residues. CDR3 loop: CASSRGLAGAEQYF. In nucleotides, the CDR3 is TGTGCCAGCAGCCGGGGACTAGCGGGAGCCGAGCAGTACTTC.